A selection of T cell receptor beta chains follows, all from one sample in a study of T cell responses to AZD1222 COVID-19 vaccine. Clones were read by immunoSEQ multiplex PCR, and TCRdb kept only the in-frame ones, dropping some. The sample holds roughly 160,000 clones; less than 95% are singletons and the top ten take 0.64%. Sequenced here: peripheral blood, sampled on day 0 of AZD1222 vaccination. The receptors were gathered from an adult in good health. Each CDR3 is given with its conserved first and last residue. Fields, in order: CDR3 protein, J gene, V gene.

cdr3_aa: CASSYEGNSPLHF
j_call: TRBJ1-6
v_call: TRBV6-5

cdr3_aa: CASSQDQGSNQPQHF
j_call: TRBJ1-5
v_call: TRBV3-1/TRBV3-2

cdr3_aa: CASRRDSKTPNNEQFF
j_call: TRBJ2-1
v_call: TRBV21-1

cdr3_aa: CASMGLAGFGVYEQYF
j_call: TRBJ2-7
v_call: TRBV28

cdr3_aa: CASFTGEKLFF
j_call: TRBJ1-4
v_call: TRBV19

cdr3_aa: CASSQGLVGTRAADTQYF
j_call: TRBJ2-3
v_call: TRBV3-1/TRBV3-2

cdr3_aa: CASSLLGQHSNQPQHF
j_call: TRBJ1-5
v_call: TRBV27

cdr3_aa: CASSWGRGLSNTGELFF
j_call: TRBJ2-2
v_call: TRBV5-1

cdr3_aa: CASSRGEKLFF
j_call: TRBJ1-4
v_call: TRBV28

cdr3_aa: CASSRNRGHNEQFF
j_call: TRBJ2-1
v_call: TRBV27

cdr3_aa: CASRNPGFEQYF
j_call: TRBJ2-7
v_call: TRBV27

cdr3_aa: CASKKDAYNEQFF
j_call: TRBJ2-1
v_call: TRBV27

cdr3_aa: CAISEGLEGRQPQHF
j_call: TRBJ1-5
v_call: TRBV10-3

cdr3_aa: CASYRGMNTEAFF
j_call: TRBJ1-1
v_call: TRBV7-2

cdr3_aa: CASSPYVGPNQPQHF
j_call: TRBJ1-5
v_call: TRBV28

cdr3_aa: CASSLAQMGEQFF
j_call: TRBJ2-1
v_call: TRBV27

cdr3_aa: CASSLDFRTYGGYTF
j_call: TRBJ1-2
v_call: TRBV5-1

cdr3_aa: CASSLKTGSYGYTF
j_call: TRBJ1-2
v_call: TRBV25-1

cdr3_aa: CASSVSGTGINEQFF
j_call: TRBJ2-1
v_call: TRBV7-9

cdr3_aa: CASSLESGGTEAFF
j_call: TRBJ1-1
v_call: TRBV5-1

cdr3_aa: CASSFEDRANVLTF
j_call: TRBJ2-6
v_call: TRBV3-1/TRBV3-2

cdr3_aa: CASIGRGVEQFF
j_call: TRBJ2-1
v_call: TRBV19

cdr3_aa: CASSLGGGPPNTEAFF
j_call: TRBJ1-1
v_call: TRBV11-2

cdr3_aa: CASSLGQGSYF
j_call: TRBJ1-5
v_call: TRBV28

cdr3_aa: CASSMSRIVGNQPQHF
j_call: TRBJ1-5
v_call: TRBV27

cdr3_aa: CATRYRQQSSGNTIYF
j_call: TRBJ1-3
v_call: TRBV10-3

cdr3_aa: CASSMGPSYEQYF
j_call: TRBJ2-7
v_call: TRBV19

cdr3_aa: CAISGGSRNTIYF
j_call: TRBJ1-3
v_call: TRBV10-3

cdr3_aa: CASIPLGEQFF
j_call: TRBJ2-1
v_call: TRBV25-1

cdr3_aa: CASNLDAERTNYGYTF
j_call: TRBJ1-2
v_call: TRBV5-4

cdr3_aa: CASSPGWDTQYF
j_call: TRBJ2-3
v_call: TRBV7-9

cdr3_aa: CALQGEGSYNEQFF
j_call: TRBJ2-1
v_call: TRBV30

cdr3_aa: CASSLRVMSEQGTGELFF
j_call: TRBJ2-2
v_call: TRBV5-1

cdr3_aa: CASYLGGNDPSYEQYF
j_call: TRBJ2-7
v_call: TRBV7-8

cdr3_aa: CASSQSLGPEKLFF
j_call: TRBJ1-4
v_call: TRBV7-9

cdr3_aa: CASSLAGTDINYGYTF
j_call: TRBJ1-2
v_call: TRBV5-4

cdr3_aa: CASSGRERLNEQFF
j_call: TRBJ2-1
v_call: TRBV5-4

cdr3_aa: CASSFYREGPNTGELFF
j_call: TRBJ2-2
v_call: TRBV28

cdr3_aa: CASRTGGGYGYTF
j_call: TRBJ1-2
v_call: TRBV28

cdr3_aa: CASSYRESGYEQYF
j_call: TRBJ2-7
v_call: TRBV6-6

cdr3_aa: CASSEDTGPYSNQPQHF
j_call: TRBJ1-5
v_call: TRBV6-1

cdr3_aa: CASRVPITGNEQFF
j_call: TRBJ2-1
v_call: TRBV2

cdr3_aa: CATRKGRVYGYTF
j_call: TRBJ1-2
v_call: TRBV12-3/TRBV12-4

cdr3_aa: CATSDGGTSPYEQYF
j_call: TRBJ2-7
v_call: TRBV24-1

cdr3_aa: CASSHRGPIGEQYF
j_call: TRBJ2-7
v_call: TRBV14

cdr3_aa: CASSDSREGPTQYF
j_call: TRBJ2-3
v_call: TRBV6-4

cdr3_aa: CASSGTGTSSTDTQYF
j_call: TRBJ2-3
v_call: TRBV9

cdr3_aa: CASSFVDGEQFF
j_call: TRBJ2-1
v_call: TRBV11-3

cdr3_aa: CASSFLSTAVYEQYF
j_call: TRBJ2-7
v_call: TRBV6-2/TRBV6-3

cdr3_aa: CASSLAGSALGQFF
j_call: TRBJ2-1
v_call: TRBV5-5